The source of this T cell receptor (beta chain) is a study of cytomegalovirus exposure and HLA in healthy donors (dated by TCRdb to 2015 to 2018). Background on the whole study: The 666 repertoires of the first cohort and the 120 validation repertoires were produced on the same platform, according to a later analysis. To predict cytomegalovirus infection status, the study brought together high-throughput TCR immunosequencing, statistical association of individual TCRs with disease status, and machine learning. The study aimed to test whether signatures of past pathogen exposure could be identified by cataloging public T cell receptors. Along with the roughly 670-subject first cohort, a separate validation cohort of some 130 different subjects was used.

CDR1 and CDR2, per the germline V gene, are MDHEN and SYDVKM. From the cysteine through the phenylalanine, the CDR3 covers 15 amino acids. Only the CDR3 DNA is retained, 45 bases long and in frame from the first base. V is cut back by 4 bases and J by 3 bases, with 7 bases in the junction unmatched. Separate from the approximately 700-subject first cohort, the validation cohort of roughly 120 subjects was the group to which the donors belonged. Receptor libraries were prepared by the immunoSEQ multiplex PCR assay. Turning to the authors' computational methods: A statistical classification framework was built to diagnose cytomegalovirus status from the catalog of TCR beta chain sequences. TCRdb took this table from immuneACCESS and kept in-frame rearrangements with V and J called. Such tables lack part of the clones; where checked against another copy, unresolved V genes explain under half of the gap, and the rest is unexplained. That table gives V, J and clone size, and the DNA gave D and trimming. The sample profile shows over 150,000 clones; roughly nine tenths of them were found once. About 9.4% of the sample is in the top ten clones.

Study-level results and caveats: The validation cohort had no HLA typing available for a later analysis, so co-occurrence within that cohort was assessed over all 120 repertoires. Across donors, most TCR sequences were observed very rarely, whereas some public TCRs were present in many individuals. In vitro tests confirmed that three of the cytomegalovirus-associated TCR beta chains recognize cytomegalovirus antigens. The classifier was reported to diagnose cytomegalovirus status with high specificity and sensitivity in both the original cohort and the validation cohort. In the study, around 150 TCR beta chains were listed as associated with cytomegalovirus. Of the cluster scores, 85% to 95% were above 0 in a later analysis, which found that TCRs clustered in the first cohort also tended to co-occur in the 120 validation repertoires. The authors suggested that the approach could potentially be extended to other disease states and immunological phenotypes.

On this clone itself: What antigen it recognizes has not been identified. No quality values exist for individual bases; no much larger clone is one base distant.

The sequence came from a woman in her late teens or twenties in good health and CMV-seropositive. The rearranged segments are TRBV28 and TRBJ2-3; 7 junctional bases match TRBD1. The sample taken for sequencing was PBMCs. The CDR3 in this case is CASSSTGIRTDTQYF. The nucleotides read TGTGCCAGCAGTTCGACAGGGATTAGGACAGATACGCAGTATTTT.